Following are 8 T cell receptor beta chains from one sample sequenced in a study of chemoradiotherapy in HPV16-positive cancers. Assay used: immunoSEQ multiplex PCR; TCRdb lists only in-frame clones, some missing. The repertoire consists of about 35,000 clones, with approximately 92% occurring once and the leading ten covering 3.6%. The material sequenced was blood, taken from a patient who underwent chemoradiotherapy. These receptors were collected from a human donor with HPV-associated anogenital cancer.

The gene calls are TRBV10-2 and TRBJ2-7, with TRBD2 matching 9 bases. The trim removed 2 bases at V and 4 bases at J, leaving 9 bases unmatched. CDR3 size: 16 residues. Germline V CDR1 and CDR2: WSHSY, SAAADI. The CDR3 nucleotides are TGCGCCAGCAGTGAGGGAGGGCGGGGGGGCCTTTACGAGCAGTACTTC. Amino acid sequence: CASSEGGRGGLYEQYF.

This clone has a single count. CDR3 in amino acids: CASRVGELNTEAFF. DNA for the CDR3: TGTGCCAGTAGGGTGGGGGAGCTGAACACTGAAGCTTTCTTT. V gene TRBV19 combines with J gene TRBJ1-1; weak D call: TRBD1 (5 bases). The V gene lost 6 bases and the J gene lost 0 bases, with 11 bases spanning the gap. This CDR3 region has 14 residues. CDR1 is LNHDA and CDR2 is SQIVND in the germline V gene (reference sequence).

V is TRBV6-4 and J is TRBJ2-3, with D tentatively TRBD2 (6 bases). Per germline, CDR1 MRHNA and CDR2 SNTAGT. V lost 6 bases and J 5 bases, leaving 18 bases between the germline ends. The CDR3 consists of 15 residues. CDR3 DNA sequence: TGTGCCAGCAGCCCGGCGGAGGGGCGGGGAGATACGCAGTATTTT. Translating gives CASSPAEGRGDTQYF.

This chain uses TRBV27 with TRBJ1-2; 7 positions agree with TRBD1. The CDR3 consists of 14 residues. V lost 3 bases to trimming and J lost 13 bases; unmatched junction nucleotides: 14. The germline V gene encodes CDR1 MNHEY and CDR2 SMNVEV (reference sequence). CDR3 protein: CASSFQGDRDGCTF. CDR3 in DNA: TGTGCCAGCAGTTTCCAGGGGGACAGAGATGGTTGCACCTTC.

The V and J genes are TRBV7-9 and TRBJ1-6; D remains ambiguous. Looked up from germline, CDR1 is SEHNR and CDR2 is FQNEAQ (reference sequence). This CDR3 comprises 13 residues. V was cut by 8 bases and J by 7 bases, with 12 bases left in between. This CDR3 reads CASSQEGNSPLHF. DNA for the CDR3: TGTGCCAGCTCTCAAGAAGGGAATTCACCCCTCCACTTT. Using reference TRBV7-9 and TRBJ1-6 for the parts outside the CDR3, the full variable domain is DTGVSQNPRHKITKRGQNVTFRCDPISEHNRLYWYRQTLGQGPEFLTYFQNEAQLEKSRLLSDRFSAERPKGSFSTLEIQRTEQGDSAMYLCASSQEGNSPLHFGNGTRLTVT.

The CDR3 DNA reads as TGCGCCAGCAGCCCGGGACAGGGGGCGGCCAAAAACATTCAGTACTTC. It specifies CASSPGQGAAKNIQYF. The rearrangement joins TRBV5-1 to TRBJ2-4; 12 bases are a match to TRBD1. The CDR3 is 16 amino acids. V trimming: 4 bases; J trimming: 1 base; junction bases outside the gene matches: 3. CDR1 SGHRS and CDR2 YFSETQ come from the germline V gene. Complete variable domain (other parts from reference TRBV5-1 and TRBJ2-4): KAGVTQTPRYLIKTRGQQVTLSCSPISGHRSVSWYQQTPGQGLQFLFEYFSETQRNKGNFPGRFSGRQFSNSRSEMNVSTLELGDSALYLCASSPGQGAAKNIQYFGAGTRLSVL.

The V call is TRBV7-2, the J call TRBJ1-6; D not resolved. Looked up from germline, CDR1 is SGHTA and CDR2 is FQGNSA. The CDR3 extends over 18 amino acids. The ends were cut back, 6 bases at V and 4 bases at J, with 22 bases in the middle. CDR3 sequence reads: CASRAGPATVHYNSPLHF. The CDR3 DNA is TGTGCCAGCAGGGCAGGCCCCGCCACAGTCCATTATAATTCACCCCTCCACTTT. Variable domain in full (rest from reference TRBV7-2 and TRBJ1-6): GAGVSQSPSNKVTEKGKDVELRCDPISGHTALYWYRQSLGQGLEFLIYFQGNSAPDKSGLPSDRFSAERTGGSVSTLTIQRTQQEDSAVYLCASRAGPATVHYNSPLHFGNGTRLTVT.

V usage is TRBV6-5 and J usage is TRBJ2-6, with a tentative D call TRBD1 (6 bases). Germline V gives CDR1 MNHEY, CDR2 SVGAGI. CDR3 length: 16 amino acids. Trimming took 2 bases from V and 1 from J, leaving 9 bases between them. The CDR3 coding sequence is TGTGCCAGCAGTTACATCAGGGGATCTGGGGCCAACGTCCTGACTTTC. As protein: CASSYIRGSGANVLTF.